The rows below give T cell receptor beta chains drawn from one sample of a study of blood T cell repertoires in COVID-19. Sequenced by immunoSEQ multiplex PCR; TCRdb stores in-frame clones only, minus some. This table has just under 250,000 clones, approximately 86% appearing once. Material: peripheral blood. These receptors were taken from a woman in her twenties or thirties who had recovered from COVID-19. The CDR3 runs from the conserved cysteine through the conserved F or W. The D gene is left open where the match is weak. A row's size may be missing; if present it is once, few, many or a size class.

>-|TRBV6-5|TRBJ2-2|TRBD2
TGTGCCAGCAGCCCCCTTTCGGGGGGGACCGGGGAGCTGTTTTTT
CASSPLSGGTGELFF
>-|TRBV10-2|TRBJ2-3|TRBD2
TGCGCCAGCAGTGATTGGGGGGGGAGCACAGATACGCAGTATTTT
CASSDWGGSTDTQYF
>-|TRBV7-2|TRBJ2-5|-
TGTGCCAGCAGCTTAGCAGCCGGGGAGACCCAGTACTTC
CASSLAAGETQYF
>-|TRBV20-1|TRBJ2-1|TRBD2
TGCAGTGCTAGTCTCGGGACTAGCGGGTACAATGAGCAGTTCTTC
CSASLGTSGYNEQFF
>once|TRBV5-4|TRBJ1-2|TRBD1
TGTGCCAGCAGCTTGGACAGGGGGCCCTATGGCTACACCTTC
CASSLDRGPYGYTF
>-|TRBV2|TRBJ1-2|-
TGTGCCACACCTCAGGCCGGAGGCTACACCTTC
CATPQAGGYTF
>-|TRBV25-1|TRBJ1-4|-
TGTGCCAGCAGTGAGGGAGGGGCGCAGGGTGAAAAACTGTTTTTT
CASSEGGAQGEKLFF
>-|TRBV6-5|TRBJ2-5|TRBD1
TGTGCCAGCAGTTACTCGAGGGACAGGGCGAAGACCCAGTACTTC
CASSYSRDRAKTQYF
>-|TRBV12-3/TRBV12-4|TRBJ2-1|TRBD1
TGTGCCAGCAGCGAATCAGGGACAGGGCAGTTCTTC
CASSESGTGQFF
>-|TRBV4-2|TRBJ1-1|TRBD1
TGTGCCAGCAGCCAAGGTCCCCCCACAGGGGGCACTGAAGCTTTCTTT
CASSQGPPTGGTEAFF
>-|TRBV29-1|TRBJ1-5|TRBD1
TGCAGCGTTGACGAAGGACAGGGCCAGCCCCAGCATTTT
CSVDEGQGQPQHF
>-|TRBV19|TRBJ2-7|-
TGTGCCAGTAGTTGGGGGAAGGGGGCCTACGAGCAGTACTTC
CASSWGKGAYEQYF
>-|TRBV6-6|TRBJ2-3|-
TGTGCCAGCAGTTACCTAACAGCTTTGGATACGCAGTATTTT
CASSYLTALDTQYF
>once|TRBV27|TRBJ1-2|TRBD1
TGTGCCAGCAGCCGTATGGGGGACAGGGGGCACGATGGCTACACCTTC
CASSRMGDRGHDGYTF
>-|TRBV5-1|TRBJ1-5|TRBD1
TGCGCCAGCAGCCCCTACGGACAGGGGGCCAATCAGCCCCAGCATTTT
CASSPYGQGANQPQHF
>once|TRBV4-2|TRBJ1-2|TRBD1
TGTGCCAGCAGCCAAGACGACGGGACAGGGTCTAACTATGGCTACACCTTC
CASSQDDGTGSNYGYTF
>-|TRBV11-3|TRBJ2-2|-
TGTGCCAGCAGCTTAAGCCCCGGGGAGCTGTTTTTT
CASSLSPGELFF
>-|TRBV13|TRBJ2-5|TRBD2
TGTGCCAGCAGCTCACTAGCGGGGGGAAAAGAGACCCAGTACTTC
CASSSLAGGKETQYF
>-|TRBV5-5|TRBJ2-3|TRBD1
TGTGCCAGCAGCGACGAAACTTACAGGGGATCCACAGATACGCAGTATTTT
CASSDETYRGSTDTQYF
>-|TRBV9|TRBJ2-5|-
TGTGCCAGCAGCGCGGGAATTGACACCCAAGAGACCCAGTACTTC
CASSAGIDTQETQYF
>few|TRBV19|TRBJ2-3|-
TGTGCCAGTAGTATAGATCGGCGAAGACTGGATACGCAGTATTTT
CASSIDRRRLDTQYF
>-|TRBV24-1|TRBJ1-5|TRBD1
TGTGCCACCAGTGGACAGGGCGGCCCCCATTCCCGGCCCCAGCATTTT
CATSGQGGPHSRPQHF
>-|TRBV4-3|TRBJ2-7|-
TGCGCCAGCAGCCAGGAATTAGCAGGGGACCTCTCCTACGAGCAGTACTTC
CASSQELAGDLSYEQYF
>-|TRBV6-5|TRBJ2-7|TRBD2
TGTGCCAGCAGTTATGAGCGGGGGGCCTACGAGCAGTACTTC
CASSYERGAYEQYF
>-|TRBV5-1|TRBJ2-4|TRBD1
TGCGCCAGCAGCGACCGGGACAGGGAAAACATTCAGTACTTC
CASSDRDRENIQYF
>-|TRBV6-4|TRBJ2-2|TRBD1
TGTGCCAGCAGTGACAGGAACCGGGACAGGGTGGACACCGGGGAGCTGTTTTTT
CASSDRNRDRVDTGELFF
>-|TRBV7-9|TRBJ1-5|-
TGTGCCAGCAGCCAGCCGAGGGGGGGTGATCAGCCCCAGCATTTT
CASSQPRGGDQPQHF
>-|TRBV10-3|TRBJ1-2|-
TGTGCCATCAGTGAGGAGGGGAGGGACTATGGCTACACCTTC
CAISEEGRDYGYTF
>-|TRBV11-2|TRBJ2-5|TRBD2
TGTGCCAGCAGCTTAGTTACTAGCGGGGTTTTCGAGACCCAGTACTTC
CASSLVTSGVFETQYF
>-|TRBV7-2|TRBJ2-1|-
TGTGCCAGCAGCTTAGCTCAGGCCTTTGGGGAGCAGTTCTTC
CASSLAQAFGEQFF
>-|TRBV3-1/TRBV3-2|TRBJ2-5|TRBD1
TGTGCCAGCAGCCAAGAAGGGACAGTCCAAGAGACCCAGTACTTC
CASSQEGTVQETQYF
>-|TRBV5-6|TRBJ1-2|-
TGTGCCAGCAGCTTGGTCGTGAGTGGGGAGTATGGCTACACCTTC
CASSLVVSGEYGYTF